The 14 T cell receptor beta chains given below trace back to one sample, sequenced in a study of cytomegalovirus exposure and HLA in healthy donors. Both 60 Vbeta primers and 13 Jbeta primers went into the PCR. Measured with immunoSEQ multiplex PCR; TCRdb has only the in-frame clones, and not every one. The data show around 160,000 clones, 70% to 80% seen once. Material for sequencing was PBMCs. Receptors originate from a man aged 45 to 65 in good health and CMV-seropositive.

The rearrangement uses TRBV5-4 and TRBJ2-7; 8 nucleotides match TRBD2. This CDR3 region has 15 residues. V was clipped by 2 bases and J by 1 base; unmatched bases: 5. Germline loops: CDR1 SGHNT, CDR2 YYREEE (reference sequence). In DNA, the CDR3 is TGTGCCAGCAGCTTAGCGGGGGCGGTGTCCTACGAGCAGTACTTC. Protein sequence: CASSLAGAVSYEQYF.

The chain employs TRBV10-3 and TRBJ2-7; 10 nucleotides line up with TRBD1. V dropped 0 bases and J dropped 2; count of bases not matched to a gene: 4. The CDR3 is made up of 16 amino acids. From germline, CDR1 is ENHRY and CDR2 SYGVKD. The CDR3 is CAISESDRGRPYEQYF. DNA of the CDR3: TGTGCCATCAGTGAGTCAGACAGGGGGCGACCCTACGAGCAGTACTTC.

The CDR3 sequence is CASSLVGQGVANEQFF. CDR3 DNA sequence: TGTGCCAGCAGTTTAGTTGGCCAGGGGGTTGCGAATGAGCAGTTCTTC. The chain employs TRBV27 and TRBJ2-1, with 7 positions matching TRBD1. Trimming removed 2 bases from V and 7 bases from J; junction bases left unmatched: 11. The germline CDR1 and CDR2 sequences are MNHEY and SMNVEV (reference sequence). This CDR3 has 16 amino acids.

This clone has a single count. The same CDR3 arises from other DNA sequences in this sample as well. J is TRBJ1-6 and V is TRBV18; 9 bases match TRBD1. Germline CDR1 is KGHSH and CDR2 is LQKENI. J gave up 7 bases and V 2 bases, and 3 bases lay outside the gene matches. This CDR3 spans 15 amino acids. The CDR3 bases are TGTGCCAGCTCACCAACGGGACAGGGAAATTCACCCCTCCACTTT. It codes for CASSPTGQGNSPLHF.

Comments on this clone: The sample holds other DNA sequences that translate to the same CDR3. This sequence joins TRBV5-4 and TRBJ2-3; perhaps TRBD2 as D (7 bases). Per the germline V gene, CDR1 is SGHNT and CDR2 is YYREEE (reference sequence). The CDR3 contains 16 residues. V was pared by 0 bases and J by 3 bases, with 14 bases between. The CDR3 coding sequence is TGTGCCAGCAGCTTGGCGGGGGGCGGAGGGACAGATACGCAGTATTTT. This encodes CASSLAGGGGTDTQYF.

This clone came up once. V gene TRBV15 combines with J gene TRBJ2-7; D is unresolved. Trimming pared 1 base from V and 3 bases from J, leaving 7 bases between. Germline CDR1 LNHNV, CDR2 YYDKDF (reference sequence). This CDR3 comprises 13 residues. CDR3 sequence (DNA): TGTGCCACCAGCAGAGCCCCTAGCTACGAGCAGTACTTC. Encoded protein: CATSRAPSYEQYF.

The CDR3 region has the DNA TGTGCCAGCAGGACAGACAGGGTCACCGGGGAGCTGTTTTTT. Protein product: CASRTDRVTGELFF. The gene calls are TRBV6-5 and TRBJ2-2, with TRBD1 identical over 7 bases. CDR3 length: 14 residues. The V gene end was trimmed by 6 bases and the J gene end by 4 bases; junction bases not matched to a gene: 5. CDR1 MNHEY and CDR2 SVGAGI come from the germline V gene.

J is TRBJ1-2 and V is TRBV27; D unresolved. Germline V CDR1 and CDR2: MNHEY, SMNVEV (reference sequence). This CDR3 is built from 17 residues. V shed 0 bases and J shed 1 base, with 15 bases lying between them. CDR3 coding DNA: TGTGCCAGCAGTTTATCGGGAGTACACGGGCTTAACTATGGCTACACCTTC. This encodes CASSLSGVHGLNYGYTF.

The chain uses TRBV18 and TRBJ2-3; 7 nucleotides agree with TRBD2. Looked up from germline, CDR1 is KGHSH and CDR2 is LQKENI. Trimming removed 1 base from V and 5 bases from J; junction bases left unmatched: 12. The CDR3 consists of 17 residues. This CDR3 is CASSPRISPTGGDTQYF. For the CDR3, the DNA is TGTGCCAGCTCACCACGCATTTCCCCCACGGGGGGAGATACGCAGTATTTT.

The genes are TRBV2 and TRBJ2-3; TRBD2 matches at 7 bases. The germline CDR1 and CDR2 sequences are SNHLY and FYNNEI. CDR3 length: 13 amino acids. Unmatched junction bases numbered 7, after V lost 4 bases and J lost 9 bases. The CDR3 DNA sequence: TGTGCCAGCAGTGGGGAGCGGGACCTAACGCAGTATTTT. Protein product: CASSGERDLTQYF.

This sequence joins TRBV6-5 and TRBJ1-3; D perhaps matches TRBD1 (5 bases). Trimming removed 0 bases from V and 4 bases from J, with 10 bases in between. From germline, CDR1 is MNHEY and CDR2 SVGAGI. The CDR3 is made up of 15 amino acids. The CDR3 DNA follows: TGTGCCAGCAGTTACTCGACCGGGGGGGGAAACACCATATATTTT. It translates to CASSYSTGGGNTIYF.

In regard to this clone: Different DNA sequences within this sample yield the same CDR3. The chain links TRBV18 to TRBJ2-1; 8 positions match TRBD1. The V gene end was trimmed by 0 bases and the J gene end by 9 bases; junction bases not matched to a gene: 13. This CDR3 contains 17 residues. Germline V CDR1 and CDR2: KGHSH, LQKENI. The CDR3 region has the DNA TGTGCCAGCTCACCACCAACCGGGACAGGAGTATATAGTGAGCAGTTCTTC. Translation gives CASSPPTGTGVYSEQFF.

J is TRBJ2-7 and V is TRBV2, with 9 positions matching TRBD1. The V segment lost 5 bases and the J segment 3 bases; nucleotides outside the gene matches: 17. CDR3 length: 18 residues. Per germline, CDR1 SNHLY and CDR2 FYNNEI. DNA of the CDR3: TGTGCCAGCAGTTCTCGTCCCGGGACAGGGTCTACCGTCTACGAGCAGTACTTC. Translated, it gives CASSSRPGTGSTVYEQYF.

This chain links TRBV7-6 with TRBJ2-5; a possible D gene is TRBD1 (7 bases). Per germline, CDR1 SGHVS and CDR2 FNYEAQ. This CDR3 contains 15 residues. V lost 4 bases and J 11 bases, leaving 23 bases between the germline ends. The CDR3 is CASSSIGQAGLEQYF. CDR3 bases: TGTGCCAGCAGCTCTATCGGACAGGCGGGGCTAGAGCAGTACTTC. Variable domain in full (rest from reference TRBV7-6 and TRBJ2-5): GAGVSQSPRYKVTKRGQDVALRCDPISGHVSLYWYRQALGQGPEFLTYFNYEAQQDKSGLPNDRFSAERPEGSISTLTIQRTEQRDSAMYRCASSSIGQAGLEQYFGPGTRLLVL.